This TCR beta chain was captured in a study of T cell responses to AZD1222 COVID-19 vaccine. Study observations and caveats: Spike was spanned by vaccine-associated CD4 TCRs, with dominance at 160-218 and 743-854.

Between the trimmed V and J ends, which lost 2 bases and 4 bases, there was a span of 9 bases. The CDR3 loop spans 14 amino acids. Germline V gene data show CDR1 as MNHEY and CDR2 as SMNVEV (reference sequence). The repertoire was sequenced with immunoSEQ multiplex PCR; TCRdb's copy has only in-frame clones and lacks some. The sample consists of 130,000 or so clones, roughly 90% of them appearing once. A remark on this clone: No antigen is known for it.

Here the sequenced sample was peripheral blood, taken on day 0 of AZD1222 vaccination. The rearrangement joins TRBV27 to TRBJ1-3, with unresolved D. This TCR came from an adult in good health. Here the CDR3 DNA reads TGTGCCAGCAGTTTAAGCACAAGGGGAAACACCATATATTTT. It translates to CASSLSTRGNTIYF.